This TCR beta chain is from a study of blood T cell repertoires in COVID-19. Some clones are missing from TCRdb's copy, which holds only in-frame ones; the method was immunoSEQ multiplex PCR. The profile shows roughly 90,000 clones, approximately 80% of them singletons. Germline values: CDR1 MNHEY, CDR2 SVGAGI. The CDR3 sequence is 14 residues long. Trimming left V 3 bases short and J 1 base short, with 6 bases between. The chain recombines TRBV6-5 with TRBJ2-2; no clear D. The specimen sequenced was peripheral blood. The receptor was isolated from a woman in her 70s with acute or convalescent COVID-19. The CDR3: CASSYWQNTGELFF. The CDR3 nucleotides read TGTGCCAGCAGTTATTGGCAGAACACCGGGGAGCTGTTTTTT.